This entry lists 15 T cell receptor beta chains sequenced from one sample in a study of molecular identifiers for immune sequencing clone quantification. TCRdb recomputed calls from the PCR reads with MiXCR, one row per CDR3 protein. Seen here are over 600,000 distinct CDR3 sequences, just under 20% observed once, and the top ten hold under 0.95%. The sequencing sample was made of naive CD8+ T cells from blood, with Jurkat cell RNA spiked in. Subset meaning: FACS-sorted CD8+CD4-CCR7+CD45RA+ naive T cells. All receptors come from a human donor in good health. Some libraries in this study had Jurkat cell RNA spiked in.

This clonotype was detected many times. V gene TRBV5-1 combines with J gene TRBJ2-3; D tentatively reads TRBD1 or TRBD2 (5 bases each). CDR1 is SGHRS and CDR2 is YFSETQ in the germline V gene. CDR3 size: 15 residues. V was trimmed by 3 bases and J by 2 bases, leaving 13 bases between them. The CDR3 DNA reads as TGCGCCAGCAGCTCCGGGACGCAAGTCACAGATACGCAGTATTTT. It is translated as CASSSGTQVTDTQYF.

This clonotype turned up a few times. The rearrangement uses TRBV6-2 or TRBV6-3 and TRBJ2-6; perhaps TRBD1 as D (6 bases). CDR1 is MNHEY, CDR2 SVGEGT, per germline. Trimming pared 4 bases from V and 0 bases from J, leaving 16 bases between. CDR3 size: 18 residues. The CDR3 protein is CASSFIRQDRSGANVLTF. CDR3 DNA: TGTGCCAGCAGTTTTATTCGACAGGACCGCTCTGGGGCCAACGTCCTGACTTTC.

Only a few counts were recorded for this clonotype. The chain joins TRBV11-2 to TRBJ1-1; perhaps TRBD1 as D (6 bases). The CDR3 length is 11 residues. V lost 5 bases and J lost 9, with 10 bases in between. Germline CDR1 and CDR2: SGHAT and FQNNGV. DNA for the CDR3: TGTGCCAGCAGCCGCTGGGGGCAAGCTTTCTTT. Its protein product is CASSRWGQAFF.

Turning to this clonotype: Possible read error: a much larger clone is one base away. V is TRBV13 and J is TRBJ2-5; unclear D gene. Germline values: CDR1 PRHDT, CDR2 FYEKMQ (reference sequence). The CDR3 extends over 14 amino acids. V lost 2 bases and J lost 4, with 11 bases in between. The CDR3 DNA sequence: TGTGCCAGCAGCTTAATTACTGGTAGAGAGACCCAGTACTTC. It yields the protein CASSLITGRETQYF.

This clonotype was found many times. CDR3 residues: CSANPGTVSYEQYF. In DNA, the CDR3 is TGCAGTGCGAACCCCGGGACGGTTTCCTACGAGCAGTACTTC. This chain connects TRBV20-1 to TRBJ2-7, with D perhaps matching TRBD1 or TRBD2 (5 bases each). Germline assignment: CDR1 DFQATT and CDR2 SNEGSKA (reference sequence). V lost 6 bases and J lost 1, with 16 bases in between. The CDR3 sequence is 14 residues long.

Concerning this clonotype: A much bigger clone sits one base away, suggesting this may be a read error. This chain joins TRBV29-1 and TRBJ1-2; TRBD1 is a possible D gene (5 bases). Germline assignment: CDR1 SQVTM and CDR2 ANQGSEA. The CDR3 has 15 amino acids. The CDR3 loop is CSVEDGGRWGFGYAF. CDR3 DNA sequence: TGCAGCGTTGAAGACGGGGGGAGGTGGGGGTTCGGCTACGCCTTC.

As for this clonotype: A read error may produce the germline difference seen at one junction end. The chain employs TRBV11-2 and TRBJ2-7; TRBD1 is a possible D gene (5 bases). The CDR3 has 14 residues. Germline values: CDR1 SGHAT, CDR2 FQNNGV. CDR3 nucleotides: TGTGCCAGCAGCTTATTATCAGGGCGCTACGAGCAGCACTTC. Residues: CASSLLSGRYEQHF.

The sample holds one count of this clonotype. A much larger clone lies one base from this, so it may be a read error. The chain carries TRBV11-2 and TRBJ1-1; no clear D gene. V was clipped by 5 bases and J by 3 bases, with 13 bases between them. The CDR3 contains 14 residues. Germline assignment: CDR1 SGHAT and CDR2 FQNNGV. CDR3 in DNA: TGTGCCAGCAGCCTAGGACTCACCTACACTGAAGCTTTCTTT. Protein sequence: CASSLGLTYTEAFF.

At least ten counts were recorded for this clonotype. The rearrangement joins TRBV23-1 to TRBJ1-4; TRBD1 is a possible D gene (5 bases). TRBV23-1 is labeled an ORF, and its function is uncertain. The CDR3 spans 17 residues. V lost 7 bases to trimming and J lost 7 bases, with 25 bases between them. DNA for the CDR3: TGCGCCAGCAACCCGAGGGGCGGCGGGCCAAGATGTGAAAAACTGTTTTTT. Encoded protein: CASNPRGGGPRCEKLFF.

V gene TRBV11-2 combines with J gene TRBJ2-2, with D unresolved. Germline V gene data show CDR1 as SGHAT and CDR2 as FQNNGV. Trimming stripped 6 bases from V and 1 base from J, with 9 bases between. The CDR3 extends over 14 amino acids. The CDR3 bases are TGTGCCAGCAGGGGTCTAATGAACACCGGGGAGCTGTTTTTT. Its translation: CASRGLMNTGELFF.

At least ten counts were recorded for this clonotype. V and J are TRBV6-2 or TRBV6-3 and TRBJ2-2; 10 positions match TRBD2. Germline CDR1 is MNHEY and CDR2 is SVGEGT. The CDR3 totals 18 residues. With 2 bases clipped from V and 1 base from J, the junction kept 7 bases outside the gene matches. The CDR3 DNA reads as TGTGCCAGCAGTTACCCTCTAGCGGGGGATGTGAACACCGGGGAGCTGTTTTTT. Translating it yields CASSYPLAGDVNTGELFF.

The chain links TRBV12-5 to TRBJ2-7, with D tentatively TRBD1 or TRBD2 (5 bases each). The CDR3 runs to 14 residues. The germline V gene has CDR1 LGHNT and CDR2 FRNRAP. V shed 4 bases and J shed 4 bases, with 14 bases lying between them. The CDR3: CASGSGTDTYEQYF. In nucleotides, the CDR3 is TGTGCTAGTGGTTCCGGGACCGATACATACGAGCAGTACTTC.

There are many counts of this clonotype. CDR3 sequence (DNA): TGTGCCAGCAGTTATCGAGGGCCGGCACAGCCCCAGCATTTT. Protein product: CASSYRGPAQPQHF. The chain is built from TRBV6-2 or TRBV6-3 and TRBJ1-5; D is unclear. The CDR3 spans 14 residues. CDR1 is MNHEY, CDR2 SVGEGT, per germline. Trimming took 3 bases from V and 7 from J, leaving 13 bases between them.

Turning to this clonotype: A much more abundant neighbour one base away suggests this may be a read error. The CDR3 loop is CAWTDAGGYTGAFF. CDR3 DNA: TGTGCCTGGACCGACGCCGGGGGTTACACTGGAGCTTTCTTT. The V call is TRBV30, the J call TRBJ1-1, with D perhaps matching TRBD1 (5 bases). Germline CDR1 and CDR2: GTSNPN and SVGIG (reference sequence). CDR3 size: 14 residues.

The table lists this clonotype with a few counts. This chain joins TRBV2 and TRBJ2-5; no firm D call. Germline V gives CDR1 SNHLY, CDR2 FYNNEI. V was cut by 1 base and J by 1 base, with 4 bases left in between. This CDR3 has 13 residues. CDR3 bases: TGTGCCAGCAGTGAAGTGGGCCAAGAGACCCAGTACTTC. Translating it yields CASSEVGQETQYF.